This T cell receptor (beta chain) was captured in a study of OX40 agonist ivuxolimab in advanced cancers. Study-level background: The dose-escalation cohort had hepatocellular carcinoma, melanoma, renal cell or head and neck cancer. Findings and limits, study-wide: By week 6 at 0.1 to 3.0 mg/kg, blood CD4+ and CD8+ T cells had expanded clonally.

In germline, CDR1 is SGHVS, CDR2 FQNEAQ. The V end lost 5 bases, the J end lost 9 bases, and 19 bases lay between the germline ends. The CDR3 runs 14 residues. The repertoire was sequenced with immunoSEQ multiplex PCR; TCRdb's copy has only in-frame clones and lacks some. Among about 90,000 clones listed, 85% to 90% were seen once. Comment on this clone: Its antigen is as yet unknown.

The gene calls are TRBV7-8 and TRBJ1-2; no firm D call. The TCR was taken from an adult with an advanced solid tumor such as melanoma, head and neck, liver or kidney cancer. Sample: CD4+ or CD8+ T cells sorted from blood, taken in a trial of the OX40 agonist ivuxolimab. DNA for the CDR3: TGTGCCAGCAGCCCCACGGCGCCCGTCGGAAGCTACACCTTC. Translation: CASSPTAPVGSYTF. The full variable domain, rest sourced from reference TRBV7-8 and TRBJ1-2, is GAGVSQSPRYKVAKRGQDVALRCDPISGHVSLFWYQQALGQGPEFLTYFQNEAQLDKSGLPSDRFFAERPEGSVSTLKIQRTQQEDSAVYLCASSPTAPVGSYTFGSGTRLTVV.